The clone carrying this T cell receptor (beta chain) was picked up many times. This sample was taken from a study of T-cell reconstitution after alpha-beta-depleted transplantation in children. CDR1 SGHKS and CDR2 YYEKEE come from the germline V gene (reference sequence). CDR3 length: 15 amino acids. The junction had 5 bases not matched to a gene; V was cut back by 0 bases and J by 3 bases. Preparing the TCRbeta library involved the use of unique molecular identifiers. TCRdb recomputed calls from the PCR reads with MiXCR, one row per CDR3 protein. The data hold some 200,000 distinct CDR3 sequences, with 9.7% observed a single time.

The sample consisted of PBMCs from the stem cell graft donor, taken from the stem cell graft. The TCR comes from a human donor who donated a stem cell graft to a child with SCID. The J gene is TRBJ2-7, the V gene TRBV5-5, with TRBD2 identical over 8 bases. The CDR3 loop reads CASSLAPGTSYEQYF. The CDR3 bases are TGTGCCAGCAGCTTGGCTCCTGGGACTAGCTACGAGCAGTACTTC. Full variable domain (outside the CDR3, taken from reference TRBV5-5 and TRBJ2-7): DAGVTQSPTHLIKTRGQQVTLRCSPISGHKSVSWYQQVLGQGPQFIFQYYEKEERGRGNFPDRFSARQFPNYSSELNVNALLLGDSALYLCASSLAPGTSYEQYFGPGTRLTVT.